The present T cell receptor (beta chain) was sequenced within a study of response to subunit inactivated influenza vaccine. Findings and caveats of the study: T cells newly recruited by each seasonal influenza vaccination are few, the authors suggested.

TCRdb analysed the RT-PCR reads with MiXCR anew, one entry per CDR3 protein. This table has around 790,000 distinct CDR3 sequences, 21% appearing once. About this clonotype itself: Its antigen is undetermined.

Looked up from germline, CDR1 is SGHRS and CDR2 is YFSETQ. V lost 0 bases, J lost 2 bases, and 12 bases lay in between. There are 15 residues in the CDR3. Sequencing used PBMCs from blood, obtained 4 to 6 days after vaccination. V is TRBV5-1 and J is TRBJ2-7; weak D call: TRBD2 (5 bases). This sequence was found in a man aged 50 or older who received an inactivated influenza vaccine. The CDR3 sequence: CASSLDPGKTYEQYF. The CDR3 bases are TGCGCCAGCAGCTTGGATCCGGGAAAGACCTACGAGCAGTACTTC.